This is a list of T cell receptor beta chains from one sample in a study of blood T cell repertoires in COVID-19. Some clones are missing from TCRdb's copy, which holds only in-frame ones; the method was immunoSEQ multiplex PCR. The data contain 300,000 or so clones, over 75% of them singletons. The sample taken for sequencing was peripheral blood. The receptor set was obtained from a man in his forties or fifties with active or convalescent COVID-19. Both conserved end residues are part of each CDR3. The D gene is left open where the match is weak. Clone size, where shown, is once, few, many, or a class for clones that have expanded.

j_call: TRBJ2-2
clone_size: NA
v_call: TRBV5-1
d_call: TRBD1
cdr3_nt: TGCGCCAGCAGCTTCCTCCTACAGGGGTCCGGGGAGCTGTTTTTT
cdr3_aa: CASSFLLQGSGELFF

j_call: TRBJ2-7
clone_size: once
v_call: TRBV20-1
d_call: TRBD2
cdr3_nt: TGCAGTGCTAGTTTGGCTAGCGGGAGCAGCTTATCCTACGAGCAGTACTTC
cdr3_aa: CSASLASGSSLSYEQYF

j_call: TRBJ2-1
clone_size: NA
v_call: TRBV4-2
d_call: TRBD2
cdr3_nt: TGTGCCAGCAGCCAAGGCATACTAGCGGGGTACAATGAGCAGTTCTTC
cdr3_aa: CASSQGILAGYNEQFF

j_call: TRBJ1-6
clone_size: few
v_call: TRBV6-5
d_call: NA
cdr3_nt: TGTGCCAGCAGTTCCCTCAGGGGCGGACCCGGGTCACCCCTCCACTTT
cdr3_aa: CASSSLRGGPGSPLHF

j_call: TRBJ1-3
clone_size: NA
v_call: TRBV6-6
d_call: NA
cdr3_nt: TGTGCCAGCACGCCCCCGGGGTCAGGAAACACCATATATTTT
cdr3_aa: CASTPPGSGNTIYF

j_call: TRBJ2-5
clone_size: NA
v_call: TRBV7-9
d_call: TRBD2
cdr3_nt: TGTGCCAGCAGCTTAGGCGGGGGACAAGAGACCCAGTACTTC
cdr3_aa: CASSLGGGQETQYF

j_call: TRBJ1-3
clone_size: NA
v_call: TRBV20-1
d_call: NA
cdr3_nt: TGCAGTGCTAGTACAGGGTTCGGAAACACCATATATTTT
cdr3_aa: CSASTGFGNTIYF

j_call: TRBJ1-2
clone_size: NA
v_call: TRBV4-3
d_call: TRBD1
cdr3_nt: TGCGCCAGCAGCCAAAGATCGACAGGGGACTATGGCTACACCTTC
cdr3_aa: CASSQRSTGDYGYTF

j_call: TRBJ2-7
clone_size: NA
v_call: TRBV7-2
d_call: NA
cdr3_nt: TGTGCCAGCAGCTCCGCCTACGAGCAGTACTTC
cdr3_aa: CASSSAYEQYF

j_call: TRBJ2-1
clone_size: NA
v_call: TRBV28
d_call: NA
cdr3_nt: TGTGCCAGCAGTTTACCGCTGGGGAAGGGGCGGTACAATGAGCAGTTCTTC
cdr3_aa: CASSLPLGKGRYNEQFF

j_call: TRBJ1-1
clone_size: NA
v_call: TRBV29-1
d_call: TRBD1
cdr3_nt: TGCAGAACTCACTTGTGGACAGGGGGTGAAGCTTTCTTT
cdr3_aa: CRTHLWTGGEAFF

j_call: TRBJ1-2
clone_size: NA
v_call: TRBV4-3
d_call: TRBD1
cdr3_nt: TGCGCCAGCAGCCAAGAGTTACAGGGGGATGTCCATGGCTACACCTTC
cdr3_aa: CASSQELQGDVHGYTF

j_call: TRBJ1-1
clone_size: NA
v_call: TRBV5-1
d_call: TRBD1
cdr3_nt: TGCGCCAGCAGCTTGGCCGAACAGGGGGAAGCTTTCTTT
cdr3_aa: CASSLAEQGEAFF

j_call: TRBJ1-5
clone_size: NA
v_call: TRBV29-1
d_call: NA
cdr3_nt: TGCAGCGTTGAGGAGAATAGCAATCAGCCCCAGCATTTT
cdr3_aa: CSVEENSNQPQHF

j_call: TRBJ1-5
clone_size: NA
v_call: TRBV28
d_call: TRBD1
cdr3_nt: TGTGCCAGCAGTCGTGACAGGGTTGGGCAGCCCCAGCATTTT
cdr3_aa: CASSRDRVGQPQHF

j_call: TRBJ1-2
clone_size: NA
v_call: TRBV18
d_call: TRBD1
cdr3_nt: TGTGCCAGCTCACCATTAGGACAGGGGGAGTCTGAAGGCTACACCTTC
cdr3_aa: CASSPLGQGESEGYTF

j_call: TRBJ1-6
clone_size: NA
v_call: TRBV2
d_call: NA
cdr3_nt: TGTGCCAGCAGGGGGCAGGAGGGTTCACCCCTCCACTTT
cdr3_aa: CASRGQEGSPLHF